This section outlines one T cell receptor beta chain sequence together with its context. Source study methods: Amplified reference gene primers provided the basis for estimating nucleated cell counts. The assay was immunoSEQ multiplex PCR, and TCRdb's table has in-frame clones only and misses some. V and J calls and clone size follow that table, whereas D and trimming were derived from the DNA. Of about 240,000 clones in the sample, roughly four fifths were seen once. This sample is drawn from a study of blood T cell repertoires in COVID-19. Study-wide background: Italy, Spain and the United States were the sources of the convalescent and acute COVID-19 samples. From T cells, B-cell-depleted T cells, or PBMCs came the material, which was cDNA or gDNA.

Sequencing was done on a sample of peripheral blood. The TCR sequence derives from a woman aged 70 to 79 with acute or convalescent COVID-19.

The CDR3 sequence: CASSPGQGHGTDTQYF. The CDR3 region has the DNA TGCGCCAGCAGCCCCGGACAGGGCCATGGCACAGATACGCAGTATTTT. The V and J genes are TRBV5-1 and TRBJ2-3; TRBD1 aligns across 8 bases. In germline, CDR1 is SGHRS, CDR2 YFSETQ. J gave up 1 base and V 4 bases, and 8 bases lay outside the gene matches. This CDR3 region has 16 residues.